This T cell receptor beta chain emerged from a study of human T cells and chemical hapten exposure. Study-wide findings and caveats: Controls had significantly fewer large CDR3 similarity clusters than were formed by expanded TCRs.

MiXCR was run by TCRdb on the RACE reads, yielding one entry per CDR3 protein. The sample lists around 100,000 distinct CDR3 sequences, around 10% occurring once. Time point here: patch test 1, 2 weeks after DPC sensitization. Treatment of the sample: therapeutic diphenylcyclopropenone sensitization with weekly scalp DPC. J was trimmed by 3 bases and V by 9 bases; bases with no gene match: 4. The CDR3 has 14 amino acids. Per germline, CDR1 MRHNA and CDR2 SNTAGT. There are many counts of this clonotype. Its specificity is not known. The sample in question was whole blood, obtained in connection with sensitization to the hapten diphenylcyclopropenone (DPC). The origin of this receptor is a middle-aged woman with alopecia areata. Some clones in this sample may be carry-over from other donors' samples. This chain uses TRBV6-4 with TRBJ2-2; 10 positions match TRBD1. The CDR3 region is CARPGQGYTGELFF. The CDR3 bases are TGTGCCAGACCGGGACAGGGGTACACCGGGGAGCTGTTTTTT.